The sequence of this TCR beta chain was determined in a study of blood T cells in healthy people across ages. Total RNA extraction produced at least 5.5 micrograms (per sample) for the study. Notes on the study in general: Estimates of diversity drawn from one million T cells were considered underestimates. The study found TCR beta diversity correlated strongly with naive T cell percentage.

With a J-beta primer mix and a sample-barcoded 5' primer, a second PCR ran roughly 6 to 12 cycles. TCRdb independently ran MiXCR on the 5' RACE reads; one entry per CDR3 protein. The sample includes about 780,000 distinct CDR3 sequences, around two thirds of them seen just once. This clonotype was seen a handful of times. The antigen is undetermined. Losses at the gene ends were 5 bases for V and 1 base for J; bases not matched to a gene: 10. Germline CDR1 DFQATT, CDR2 SNEGSKA (reference sequence). The CDR3 loop spans 15 amino acids. The receptor comes from a man aged 25 to 40 in good health. The V gene is TRBV20-1, the J gene TRBJ2-7; 8 positions match TRBD2. The sample taken for sequencing was blood. CDR3 loop: CSAATGVAGSYEQYF. The CDR3 bases are TGCAGTGCTGCCACCGGAGTAGCGGGGTCCTACGAGCAGTACTTC.